The source of this T cell receptor beta chain is a study of OX40 agonist ivuxolimab in advanced cancers. Study summary: A mean age of about 59 years, range about 20 to 85, was recorded, and about 83% were male. Partial responses were recorded for three patients, including one with hepatocellular carcinoma and two with cutaneous melanoma.

The assay was immunoSEQ multiplex PCR, and TCRdb's table has in-frame clones only and misses some. The table records more than 70,000 clones, more than 80% of them present only once. The V gene lost 0 bases and the J gene lost 0 bases, with 9 bases spanning the gap. Germline loops: CDR1 KGHSH, CDR2 LQKENI. CDR3 length: 16 residues. The TCR sequence derives from an adult with an advanced solid tumor such as melanoma, head and neck, liver or kidney cancer. Here the sequenced sample was CD4+ or CD8+ T cells sorted from blood, taken in a trial of the OX40 agonist ivuxolimab. The gene calls are TRBV18 and TRBJ1-3; D uncertain. CDR3 DNA: TGTGCCAGCTCACCACCTTCGACAAACTCTGGAAACACCATATATTTT. Amino acid sequence: CASSPPSTNSGNTIYF.